Following are 32 T cell receptor beta chains from one sample sequenced in a study of blood T cell repertoires in COVID-19. Data came from immunoSEQ multiplex PCR; TCRdb stores just in-frame clones and leaves some out. This sample carries 60,000 to 70,000 clones, around 74% of them seen once, and the ten largest clones take over 25%. The sample consisted of peripheral blood. Receptors were obtained from a woman of 80 years or more with acute or convalescent COVID-19.

This clone turned up a few times. As DNA, the CDR3 is TGTGCCAGCAGTCGAAGACTAGCGGGAGGGGTGGCTCGCACAGATACGCAGTATTTT. Protein sequence: CASSRRLAGGVARTDTQYF. The chain couples TRBV3-1 (or the pseudogene TRBV3-2) to TRBJ2-3, with 14 bases fitting TRBD2. Germline assignment: CDR1 LGHDT and CDR2 YNNKEL (reference sequence). This CDR3 spans 19 amino acids. Losses at the gene ends were 6 bases for V and 1 base for J; bases not matched to a gene: 12.

This clone was seen a single time. The rearrangement joins TRBV20-1 to TRBJ2-5; 12 bases fit TRBD2. The germline CDR1 and CDR2 sequences are DFQATT and SNEGSKA (reference sequence). The CDR3 consists of 16 residues. V shed 3 bases, J shed 2 bases, and the junction held 7 bases outside the gene matches. CDR3 in DNA: TGCAGTGCTAGTGGGGCGCTAGCGGGAGGGCAAGAGACCCAGTACTTC. Encoded protein: CSASGALAGGQETQYF.

This clone was counted a few times. The CDR3 DNA reads TGTGCCAGCAGAGGGGCAGTCTCCTACGAGCAGTACTTC. This translates into CASRGAVSYEQYF. The chain is built from TRBV28 and TRBJ2-7; TRBD1 might be the D (5 bases). Germline loops: CDR1 MDHEN, CDR2 SYDVKM. This CDR3 contains 13 residues. Deletions cut 6 bases from V and 0 bases from J, with 9 bases between.

This chain links TRBV12-5 with TRBJ1-5; TRBD1 is a possible D gene (6 bases). Germline V gene sequence: CDR1 LGHNT, CDR2 FRNRAP. This CDR3 contains 14 residues. The V and J ends lost 7 bases and 0 bases respectively, with 10 bases between them. DNA for the CDR3: TGTGCTAGTGCGGACAGCTATAGCAATCAGCCCCAGCATTTT. It is translated as CASADSYSNQPQHF.

J is TRBJ2-7 and V is TRBV7-8, with a possible D match to TRBD2 (5 bases). Trimming pared 0 bases from V and 2 bases from J, leaving 8 bases between. The CDR3 sequence is 14 residues long. Germline CDR1 and CDR2: SGHVS and FQNEAQ. The CDR3 sequence is CASSLAGRAYEQYF. The CDR3 bases are TGTGCCAGCAGCTTAGCGGGGAGAGCCTACGAGCAGTACTTC.

This clone was detected only once. The J gene is TRBJ1-4, the V gene TRBV19; D perhaps matches TRBD1 (5 bases). Germline CDR1 reads LNHDA; CDR2 reads SQIVND (reference sequence). The CDR3 is 15 residues long. V was clipped by 6 bases and J by 7 bases, with 18 bases between them. The CDR3 DNA sequence: TGTGCCAGTAGGGACACAGACAAAAGTGGTGAAAAACTGTTTTTT. This translates into CASRDTDKSGEKLFF.

V gene TRBV4-2 combines with J gene TRBJ1-1, with 8 bases fitting TRBD1. Trimming cost V 1 base and J 6 bases; bases outside gene matches: 7. The germline V gene encodes CDR1 LGHNA and CDR2 YNFKEQ. CDR3 length: 15 amino acids. CDR3: CASSQAGQGASEAFF. CDR3 DNA sequence: TGTGCCAGCAGCCAAGCAGGACAGGGTGCGTCTGAAGCTTTCTTT.

The rearrangement links TRBV10-3 to TRBJ2-5, with 9 bases aligning to TRBD2. The CDR3 has 15 amino acids. Germline CDR1 and CDR2: ENHRY and SYGVKD. J gave up 2 bases and V 3 bases, and 4 bases lay outside the gene matches. CDR3 nucleotide sequence: TGTGCCATCAGTGACCTAGCGGGGATACAAGAGACCCAGTACTTC. Protein: CAISDLAGIQETQYF.

V and J are TRBV6-6 and TRBJ2-3; 7 positions agree with TRBD2. This CDR3 is 15 amino acids long. V lost 4 bases, J lost 4 bases, and 8 bases stayed unmatched. Per germline, CDR1 MNHNY and CDR2 SVGAGI (reference sequence). The CDR3 bases are TGTGCCAGCAGTTCTATCGCGGGAGTAGCAGATACGCAGTATTTT. Protein: CASSSIAGVADTQYF.

The chain has TRBV20-1 and TRBJ2-7; D is uncertain. V dropped 3 bases and J dropped 1 base, with 4 bases sitting between them. In germline, CDR1 is DFQATT, CDR2 SNEGSKA (reference sequence). This CDR3 contains 11 residues. In DNA form, the CDR3 reads TGCAGTGCTAGGGCTTCCTACGAGCAGTACTTC. This gives the protein CSARASYEQYF.

The chain recombines TRBV18 with TRBJ1-1; D may be TRBD1 (6 bases). The V end was cut by 1 base, the J end by 1 base, with 19 bases between. The CDR3 has 18 residues. Looked up from germline, CDR1 is KGHSH and CDR2 is LQKENI. DNA of the CDR3: TGTGCCAGCTCACCACGAACGGAGGCAGGGGCAGGGAACACTGAAGCTTTCTTT. Encoded protein: CASSPRTEAGAGNTEAFF.

J is TRBJ2-6 and V is TRBV24-1; 9 bases are a match to TRBD1. V gave up 4 bases and J gave up 0 bases; unmatched junction bases: 9. The CDR3 covers 19 residues. The V gene's germline CDR1 is KGHDR and CDR2 SFDVKD. CDR3 DNA: TGTGCCACCAGTGAGGGCCGGGACAGGGTGTCCTCTGGGGCCAACGTCCTGACTTTC. This translates into CATSEGRDRVSSGANVLTF.

V gene TRBV4-3 combines with J gene TRBJ2-7, with 9 bases identical to TRBD2. The germline gives CDR1 LGHNA, CDR2 YSLEER. The CDR3 spans 15 residues. V shed 0 bases and J 7 bases; nucleotides not matched to a gene: 7. The CDR3 DNA reads TGCGCCAGCAGCCAAGATCGTAGCGGGAGATTTGAGCAGTACTTC. It encodes CASSQDRSGRFEQYF.

CDR3 sequence (DNA): TGTGCCAGCTCACCAGGGCGGGCCGAAGAGACCCAGTACTTC. It translates to CASSPGRAEETQYF. The V call is TRBV18, the J call TRBJ2-5; D might be TRBD2 (5 bases). This CDR3 has 14 amino acids. The germline gives CDR1 KGHSH, CDR2 LQKENI. V lost 2 bases and J lost 3, with 10 bases in between.

This chain uses TRBV11-2 with TRBJ1-1; the D gene is possibly TRBD1 (5 bases). The CDR3 extends over 13 amino acids. Germline V gives CDR1 SGHAT, CDR2 FQNNGV. Trimming left V 6 bases short and J 6 bases short, with 14 bases between. The CDR3 reads CASRIRTTSEAFF. CDR3 DNA sequence: TGTGCCAGCAGAATTAGGACAACGTCTGAAGCTTTCTTT.

This clone came up once. The V call is TRBV3-1 (or the pseudogene TRBV3-2), the J call TRBJ2-1; the match to TRBD2 covers 10 bases. Per germline, CDR1 LGHDT and CDR2 YNNKEL (reference sequence). This CDR3 is 14 amino acids long. The trim removed 3 bases at V and 14 bases at J, leaving 10 bases unmatched. CDR3 sequence reads: CASSQQGLARVEFF. CDR3 bases: TGTGCCAGCAGCCAGCAGGGACTAGCGAGGGTGGAGTTCTTC.

The chain has TRBV6-5 and TRBJ1-4, with 8 bases fitting TRBD1. This CDR3 is 15 amino acids long. J lost 4 bases, V lost 4 bases, and 5 bases had no gene match. Germline CDR1 MNHEY, CDR2 SVGAGI. CDR3 in DNA: TGTGCCAGCAGTTCCCGGACAGGGATTAATGAAAAACTGTTTTTT. This codes for CASSSRTGINEKLFF.

The chain combines TRBV9 with TRBJ2-5; D perhaps matches TRBD2 (7 bases). This CDR3 is 15 amino acids long. Looked up from germline, CDR1 is SGDLS and CDR2 is YYNGEE. The ends were cut back, 4 bases at V and 5 bases at J, with 18 bases in the middle. The CDR3 spells CASSLRGGEEETQYF. The CDR3 nucleotides are TGTGCCAGCAGCCTTCGAGGGGGGGAGGAGGAGACCCAGTACTTC. Full variable domain (missing parts from reference TRBV9 and TRBJ2-5): DSGVTQTPKHLITATGQRVTLRCSPRSGDLSVYWYQQSLDQGLQFLIQYYNGEERAKGNILERFSAQQFPDLHSELNLSSLELGDSALYFCASSLRGGEEETQYFGPGTRLLVL.

This rearrangement joins TRBV7-9 to TRBJ2-3, with 8 bases identical to TRBD2. V was clipped by 8 bases and J by 2 bases; unmatched bases: 6. Germline CDR1 is SEHNR and CDR2 is FQNEAQ (reference sequence). This CDR3 region has 14 residues. CDR3 sequence: CASQRENPTDTQYF. In DNA, the CDR3 is TGTGCCAGCCAGCGGGAGAACCCCACAGATACGCAGTATTTT.

In its sample, this clone was seen a few times. The chain links TRBV30 to TRBJ1-4; no definite D call. The CDR3 has 14 amino acids. Germline values: CDR1 GTSNPN, CDR2 SVGIG (reference sequence). V lost 0 bases to trimming and J lost 2 bases, with 7 bases between them. The CDR3 sequence: CAWSVRGTNEKLFF. CDR3 DNA sequence: TGTGCCTGGAGTGTACGAGGGACTAATGAAAAACTGTTTTTT.

This chain links TRBV19 with TRBJ2-6, with a possible D match to TRBD1 (6 bases). The CDR3 contains 18 residues. The germline V gene encodes CDR1 LNHDA and CDR2 SQIVND (reference sequence). With 7 bases removed from V and 0 bases from J, the gap between germline ends came to 19 bases. The chain's CDR3 is CASKGDRFLISGANVLTF. CDR3 DNA: TGTGCCAGTAAGGGCGACAGGTTCCTCATCTCTGGGGCCAACGTCCTGACTTTC.

This clone was counted only a few times. V and J are TRBV5-4 and TRBJ2-1; weak D call: TRBD2 (5 bases). Trimming stripped 0 bases from V and 6 bases from J, with 16 bases between. Germline CDR1 reads SGHNT; CDR2 reads YYREEE (reference sequence). CDR3 length: 16 amino acids. CDR3 residues: CASSLGLAGAANEQFF. The CDR3 DNA is TGTGCCAGCAGCTTGGGGTTGGCGGGTGCCGCCAATGAGCAGTTCTTC.

V usage is TRBV7-2 and J usage is TRBJ2-1; 7 bases match TRBD1. Germline V gene lookup returns CDR1 SGHTA and CDR2 FQGNSA. The CDR3 loop spans 13 amino acids. The junction had 5 bases not matched to a gene; V was cut back by 5 bases and J by 7 bases. CDR3 protein: CASSPGRGNEQFF. CDR3 coding DNA: TGTGCCAGCAGCCCCGGCAGGGGGAATGAGCAGTTCTTC. The variable domain in full, completed from reference TRBV7-2 and TRBJ2-1, reads GAGVSQSPSNKVTEKGKDVELRCDPISGHTALYWYRQSLGQGLEFLIYFQGNSAPDKSGLPSDRFSAERTGGSVSTLTIQRTQQEDSAVYLCASSPGRGNEQFFGPGTRLTVL.

The chain links TRBV7-9 to TRBJ2-7; 10 bases map to TRBD1. V gave up 5 bases and J gave up 6 bases; unmatched junction bases: 7. The CDR3 has 14 amino acids. Germline V CDR1 and CDR2: SEHNR, FQNEAQ (reference sequence). The CDR3 spells CASSQPGTGAEQYF. CDR3 bases: TGTGCCAGCAGCCAACCCGGGACAGGGGCCGAGCAGTACTTC.

The chain has TRBV11-2 and TRBJ1-1; D is unclear. The germline CDR1 and CDR2 sequences are SGHAT and FQNNGV. The CDR3 totals 16 residues. Between the trimmed V and J ends, which lost 1 base and 2 bases, there was a span of 14 bases. This chain's CDR3 is CASSLVSATVNTEAFF. CDR3 nucleotides: TGTGCCAGCAGCTTAGTTTCGGCAACAGTCAACACTGAAGCTTTCTTT.

The chain uses TRBV7-9 and TRBJ1-6; D might be TRBD1 (5 bases). The CDR3 spans 17 residues. CDR1 and CDR2 from the germline V gene are SEHNR and FQNEAQ (reference sequence). The ends were cut back, 4 bases at V and 0 bases at J, with 13 bases in the middle. CDR3 residues: CASSSRAPSSYNSPLHF. The CDR3, as DNA: TGTGCCAGCAGCTCCAGGGCCCCTTCCTCCTATAATTCACCCCTCCACTTT.

This chain links TRBV7-2 with TRBJ2-1, with a possible D match to TRBD1 (6 bases). The germline V gene encodes CDR1 SGHTA and CDR2 FQGNSA. The CDR3 covers 15 residues. The ends were cut back, 2 bases at V and 6 bases at J, with 14 bases in the middle. The CDR3 sequence is CASSLLLVGGNEQFF. The DNA for the CDR3 is TGTGCCAGCAGCTTACTACTAGTAGGGGGCAATGAGCAGTTCTTC.

The gene calls are TRBV15 and TRBJ2-7; D is possibly TRBD2 (6 bases). The CDR3 sequence is 17 residues long. Per germline, CDR1 LNHNV and CDR2 YYDKDF (reference sequence). V was shortened by 2 bases and J by 7 bases, with 24 bases between the two germline ends. The CDR3, as DNA: TGTGCCACCAGCAGATACCCAAGGCGGGACCCCCCATCGGAGCAGTACTTC. Protein product: CATSRYPRRDPPSEQYF.

This clone was seen once. This sequence joins TRBV29-1 and TRBJ2-5, with TRBD1 matching 7 bases. The CDR3 is 14 amino acids. Losses at the gene ends were 0 bases for V and 7 bases for J; bases not matched to a gene: 8. Germline values: CDR1 SQVTM, CDR2 ANQGSEA. DNA of the CDR3: TGCAGCGTTGAAGATACCCGGACAGGCGGGACCCAGTACTTC. This gives the protein CSVEDTRTGGTQYF.

V is TRBV11-3 and J is TRBJ1-1, with 7 nucleotides matching TRBD1. This CDR3 has 14 amino acids. With 4 bases clipped from V and 6 bases from J, the junction kept 8 bases outside the gene matches. Germline V gene data show CDR1 as SGHNT and CDR2 as YENEEA. CDR3 sequence: CASSSGTADSEAFF. CDR3 DNA: TGTGCCAGCAGCTCCGGGACAGCGGACTCTGAAGCTTTCTTT.

This clone was detected a few times. The chain has TRBV5-1 and TRBJ1-3; a possible D gene is TRBD1 (6 bases). V was clipped by 4 bases and J by 1 base, with 15 bases between them. Germline CDR1 and CDR2: SGHRS and YFSETQ. The CDR3 sequence is 16 residues long. The CDR3 DNA follows: TGCGCCAGCAGCCCGTCGACAGGAGCTTCTGGAAACACCATATATTTT. This gives the protein CASSPSTGASGNTIYF.

The chain carries TRBV29-1 and TRBJ2-1; 9 bases align to TRBD2. The CDR3 sequence is 13 residues long. V trimming: 4 bases; J trimming: 5 bases; junction bases outside the gene matches: 3. Germline V gives CDR1 SQVTM, CDR2 ANQGSEA. The CDR3 protein is CSVGGRAHNEQFF. Here the CDR3 DNA reads TGCAGCGTTGGCGGGAGGGCCCACAATGAGCAGTTCTTC.